The 24 T cell receptor beta chains below come from one sample, sequenced in a study of blood T cell repertoires in COVID-19. The method was immunoSEQ multiplex PCR; TCRdb's version includes in-frame clones alone and lacks a portion of them. The sample shows hundreds of thousands of clones, approximately 86% of them seen only once. The specimen sequenced was peripheral blood. Every receptor here comes from a woman in her forties or fifties who had recovered from COVID-19.

The CDR3: CASSLISGRYAGTDTQYF. CDR3 nucleotide sequence: TGTGCCAGCAGTTTAATTAGCGGGAGATACGCTGGCACAGATACGCAGTATTTT. The chain carries TRBV27 and TRBJ2-3; 9 nucleotides match TRBD2. The CDR3 spans 18 residues. Germline V gene sequence: CDR1 MNHEY, CDR2 SMNVEV (reference sequence). With 2 bases clipped from V and 1 base from J, the junction kept 10 bases outside the gene matches.

The chain carries TRBV7-2 and TRBJ2-3, with D maybe TRBD1 (6 bases). Trimming took 5 bases from V and 3 from J, leaving 15 bases between them. The V gene's germline CDR1 is SGHTA and CDR2 FQGNSA. The CDR3 has 15 residues. The CDR3 protein is CASSGVGRGTDTQYF. The CDR3 coding sequence is TGTGCCAGCAGCGGGGTCGGCAGGGGAACAGATACGCAGTATTTT.

This clone occurred once. The rearrangement links TRBV5-1 to TRBJ1-4; 11 nucleotides agree with TRBD1. Trimming cost V 4 bases and J 6 bases; bases outside gene matches: 5. The CDR3 consists of 15 residues. Germline V CDR1 and CDR2: SGHRS, YFSETQ. In DNA, the CDR3 is TGCGCCAGCAGCGGGGAGGGACAGGGGGATGAAAAACTGTTTTTT. This encodes CASSGEGQGDEKLFF.

This chain links TRBV7-9 with TRBJ2-7; TRBD2 agrees at 12 bases. J gave up 3 bases and V 6 bases, and 6 bases lay outside the gene matches. The V gene's germline CDR1 is SEHNR and CDR2 FQNEAQ (reference sequence). The CDR3 loop spans 15 amino acids. The DNA of the CDR3 is TGTGCCAGCAGATCTGGACTAGCGGGGAGCTACGAGCAGTACTTC. Translating gives CASRSGLAGSYEQYF.

The sample holds one count of this clone. The chain joins TRBV28 to TRBJ2-7; no definite D call. Germline V gene lookup returns CDR1 MDHEN and CDR2 SYDVKM. V lost 7 bases and J 3 bases, leaving 7 bases between the germline ends. CDR3 size: 11 residues. The CDR3 spells CASNSNYEQYF. DNA for the CDR3: TGTGCCAGCAATTCCAACTACGAGCAGTACTTC.

This chain connects TRBV5-4 to TRBJ1-5, with D possibly TRBD1 on 6 matching bases. Germline V CDR1 and CDR2: SGHNT, YYREEE (reference sequence). Trimming shortened V by 1 base and J by 2 bases, and 10 bases separated the two germline ends. The CDR3 is 15 residues long. CDR3 protein: CASSLTGIGNQPQHF. The CDR3, as DNA: TGTGCCAGCAGCTTGACAGGGATTGGCAATCAGCCCCAGCATTTT.

V and J are TRBV18 and TRBJ1-1, with TRBD1 identical over 7 bases. J was trimmed by 4 bases and V by 6 bases; bases with no gene match: 8. The CDR3 runs 14 residues. Germline V gene lookup returns CDR1 KGHSH and CDR2 LQKENI. This CDR3 is CASSKNRGITEAFF. The CDR3 DNA is TGTGCCAGCTCCAAAAACAGGGGTATCACTGAAGCTTTCTTT.

The gene calls are TRBV6-5 and TRBJ2-7; perhaps TRBD1 as D (6 bases). This CDR3 is built from 15 residues. Between the trimmed V and J ends, which lost 6 bases and 0 bases, there was a span of 15 bases. Germline values: CDR1 MNHEY, CDR2 SVGAGI. Written as DNA, the CDR3 is TGTGCCAGCAGAAAACAACAGGGAAGCTCCTACGAGCAGTACTTC. Translated, it gives CASRKQQGSSYEQYF.

The chain couples TRBV9 to TRBJ1-6; no clear D gene. Trimming pared 0 bases from V and 14 bases from J, leaving 9 bases between. Germline-derived CDR1 and CDR2 are SGDLS and YYNGEE. The CDR3 contains 12 residues. CDR3 sequence reads: CASSVGTGSLHF. Written as DNA, the CDR3 is TGTGCCAGCAGCGTAGGAACCGGTTCCCTCCACTTT.

This chain joins TRBV5-1 and TRBJ2-5, with D possibly matching TRBD2 (5 bases). Germline V gene data show CDR1 as SGHRS and CDR2 as YFSETQ. CDR3 length: 13 residues. The V and J ends lost 2 bases and 5 bases respectively, with 10 bases between them. The CDR3 region is CASSFSPGETQYF. CDR3 coding DNA: TGCGCCAGCAGCTTTTCACCGGGGGAGACCCAGTACTTC.

The chain couples TRBV9 to TRBJ1-2; the D gene is possibly TRBD1 (5 bases). The V end was cut by 0 bases, the J end by 4 bases, with 7 bases between. Germline assignment: CDR1 SGDLS and CDR2 YYNGEE. This CDR3 has 13 residues. The CDR3 bases are TGTGCCAGCAGCGTAGAAGACAGCTATGGCTACACCTTC. Protein: CASSVEDSYGYTF.

V usage is TRBV3-1 (or the pseudogene TRBV3-2) and J usage is TRBJ2-7; 7 nucleotides align to TRBD1. CDR3 length equals 15 residues. The ends lost 5 bases at V and 0 bases at J; junction bases unmatched: 7. Germline assignment: CDR1 LGHDT and CDR2 YNNKEL (reference sequence). The CDR3 coding sequence is TGTGCCAGCAGCGGATGGGACAGCCCCTCCTACGAGCAGTACTTC. Translation: CASSGWDSPSYEQYF.

The chain has TRBV28 and TRBJ1-2, with 9 bases lining up with TRBD1. The CDR3 spans 15 residues. The germline gives CDR1 MDHEN, CDR2 SYDVKM. V was pared by 9 bases and J by 0 bases, with 8 bases of the junction left unmatched. CDR3 nucleotides: TGTGCCAGTGGACAGGGGTGGAGGGCTAACTATGGCTACACCTTC. It yields the protein CASGQGWRANYGYTF.

The J gene is TRBJ1-4, the V gene TRBV5-1; D is possibly TRBD1 (5 bases). Germline assignment: CDR1 SGHRS and CDR2 YFSETQ. The CDR3 totals 14 residues. The germline V and J ends were trimmed by 4 bases and 5 bases, with 12 bases remaining between them. CDR3 bases: TGCGCCAGCAGCCCCGTCGGGGGGAATGAAAAACTGTTTTTT. Its translation: CASSPVGGNEKLFF. Filled out from reference TRBV5-1 and TRBJ1-4, the complete variable domain reads KAGVTQTPRYLIKTRGQQVTLSCSPISGHRSVSWYQQTPGQGLQFLFEYFSETQRNKGNFPGRFSGRQFSNSRSEMNVSTLELGDSALYLCASSPVGGNEKLFFGSGTQLSVL.

As concerns this clone: The same CDR3 can be traced to other DNA sequences in this sample. The V and J genes are TRBV30 and TRBJ1-1; a possible D gene is TRBD1 (6 bases). This CDR3 region has 11 residues. V dropped 3 bases and J dropped 4 bases, with 6 bases sitting between them. Germline V CDR1 and CDR2: GTSNPN, SVGIG (reference sequence). CDR3 nucleotides: TGTGCCTGGAGCAGGGGCACTGAAGCTTTCTTT. As protein: CAWSRGTEAFF.

About this clone: Different DNA sequences within this sample yield the same CDR3. This chain uses TRBV11-3 with TRBJ2-1; 8 bases are a match to TRBD2. Per germline, CDR1 SGHNT and CDR2 YENEEA. The CDR3 contains 17 residues. V dropped 3 bases and J dropped 0; count of bases not matched to a gene: 7. CDR3 bases: TGTGCCAGCAGCTTGGGCGTAGCGGGGCACTCCTACAATGAGCAGTTCTTC. It is translated as CASSLGVAGHSYNEQFF.

J is TRBJ2-7 and V is TRBV6-5, with D possibly matching TRBD1 (6 bases). The germline V and J ends were trimmed by 5 bases and 3 bases, with 11 bases remaining between them. Germline V lookup: CDR1 MNHEY, CDR2 SVGAGI. The CDR3 spans 13 residues. In nucleotides, the CDR3 is TGTGCCAGCAGTCTGGGACAAAACTACGAGCAGTACTTC. It specifies CASSLGQNYEQYF.

CDR3 region: CASSAFRGSPNYGYTF. The CDR3 coding sequence is TGTGCCAGCAGCGCATTCCGGGGGTCCCCTAACTATGGCTACACCTTC. V usage is TRBV7-2 and J usage is TRBJ1-2; D perhaps matches TRBD1 (5 bases). Deletions cut 5 bases from V and 0 bases from J, with 16 bases between. Germline assignment: CDR1 SGHTA and CDR2 FQGNSA. This CDR3 has 16 amino acids.

This clone was observed once. V and J are TRBV5-8 and TRBJ2-7; possible D gene TRBD2, 5 bases. Per the germline V gene, CDR1 is SGHTS and CDR2 is YDEGEE. V was pared by 2 bases and J by 3 bases, with 6 bases between. The CDR3 spans 12 residues. The CDR3 nucleotides are TGTGCCAGCAGCTTCGGGGACTACGAGCAGTACTTC. Amino acid sequence: CASSFGDYEQYF.

This clone was observed a single time. The V call is TRBV18, the J call TRBJ1-2; D possibly corresponds to TRBD1 (6 bases). CDR1 and CDR2 (germline): KGHSH, LQKENI. V was cut by 6 bases and J by 8 bases, with 19 bases left in between. There are 14 residues in the CDR3. The CDR3 sequence: CASSQTQGMRGYTF. CDR3 sequence (DNA): TGTGCCAGCTCCCAAACACAGGGAATGAGGGGCTACACCTTC.

The V and J genes are TRBV28 and TRBJ1-4; TRBD1 is a possible D gene (6 bases). CDR1 and CDR2 from the germline V gene are MDHEN and SYDVKM. V lost 2 bases and J lost 7, with 17 bases in between. The CDR3 loop spans 16 amino acids. CDR3 in amino acids: CASSLLLQGYTEKLFF. The CDR3 DNA reads TGTGCCAGCAGTTTACTATTACAGGGCTACACTGAAAAACTGTTTTTT.

The chain uses TRBV6-2 or TRBV6-3 and TRBJ1-2; 8 bases map to TRBD1. The junction had 5 bases not matched to a gene; V was cut back by 4 bases and J by 4 bases. The germline V gene encodes CDR1 MNHEY and CDR2 SVGEGT. CDR3 length: 14 residues. Here the CDR3 reads CASSFLDRGYGYTF. In nucleotides, the CDR3 is TGTGCCAGCAGTTTTCTTGACAGGGGCTATGGCTACACCTTC.

The genes are TRBV18 and TRBJ1-1; perhaps TRBD1 as D (6 bases). V was shortened by 3 bases and J by 1 base, with 15 bases between the two germline ends. Germline CDR1 and CDR2: KGHSH and LQKENI. The CDR3 spans 16 residues. The CDR3 coding sequence is TGTGCCAGCTCACCCAAAACGACAGGTCAGAACACTGAAGCTTTCTTT. This sequence encodes CASSPKTTGQNTEAFF.

This sequence joins TRBV28 and TRBJ2-7; TRBD1 matches at 10 bases. This CDR3 has 14 residues. J was trimmed by 5 bases and V by 8 bases; bases with no gene match: 9. CDR1 and CDR2 (germline): MDHEN, SYDVKM. The CDR3 coding sequence is TGTGCCAGCCTGCCGGGACAGGGGTTCGACGAGCAGTACTTC. Its translation: CASLPGQGFDEQYF.